Listed here are 32 T cell receptor beta chains from one sample, sequenced in a study of control samples from healthy donors and cancer patients. Method: immunoSEQ multiplex PCR; TCRdb's copy keeps in-frame clones and lacks some. The table records 130,000 to 150,000 clones, 75% to 95% of them present only once. The specimen sequenced was blood. The receptors were gathered from a man aged 25-40 years in good health.

This chain links TRBV5-8 with TRBJ2-2, with D hard to call. The CDR3 runs to 17 residues. Trimming cost V 4 bases and J 0 bases, with 16 bases left between them. Germline CDR1 and CDR2: SGHTS and YDEGEE. CDR3 DNA: TGTGCCAGCAGCCCCCAAATGGGGTGGACGAACACCGGGGAGCTGTTTTTT. Encoded protein: CASSPQMGWTNTGELFF.

This clone has only a few counts. This rearrangement joins TRBV10-1 to TRBJ1-2; 7 nucleotides align to TRBD1. V lost 2 bases and J lost 5; bases outside the gene matches: 2. Germline-derived CDR1 and CDR2 are WNHNN and SYGVQD (reference sequence). The CDR3 is 13 amino acids. CDR3 sequence (DNA): TGCGCCAGCAGTGAGGTGACAGGGTATGGCTACACCTTC. Its protein is CASSEVTGYGYTF.

Concerning this clone: Distinct nucleotide sequences in the sample also encode this CDR3. The V call is TRBV15, the J call TRBJ2-7, with D tentatively TRBD2 (6 bases). V was trimmed by 5 bases and J by 2 bases, leaving 19 bases between them. Germline CDR1 LNHNV, CDR2 YYDKDF (reference sequence). The CDR3 is made up of 16 amino acids. CDR3 region: CATSGASGRIPYEQYF. CDR3 sequence (DNA): TGTGCCACCAGCGGCGCCTCAGGGAGGATCCCCTACGAGCAGTACTTC.

This clone counts as medium-sized. The CDR3 sequence: CASREGLAGASYEQYF. CDR3 DNA: TGTGCCAGCAGGGAGGGACTAGCGGGAGCCTCCTACGAGCAGTACTTC. The V call is TRBV5-8, the J call TRBJ2-7; 14 nucleotides agree with TRBD2. V shed 5 bases and J 0 bases; nucleotides not matched to a gene: 4. CDR1 is SGHTS and CDR2 is YDEGEE in the germline V gene. The CDR3 is 16 amino acids.

The rearrangement uses TRBV30 and TRBJ1-2; D not resolved. Per germline, CDR1 GTSNPN and CDR2 SVGIG (reference sequence). V gave up 1 base and J gave up 0 bases, with 6 bases separating them. The CDR3 is made up of 13 amino acids. CDR3 coding DNA: TGTGCCTGGAGTGGCCAAGCTAACTATGGCTACACCTTC. Amino acids: CAWSGQANYGYTF.

The gene calls are TRBV25-1 and TRBJ2-4, with D possibly being TRBD1 (6 bases). Germline CDR1 is MGHDK and CDR2 is SYGVNS. V was pared by 3 bases and J by 7 bases, with 13 bases between. CDR3 length: 14 amino acids. CDR3 DNA: TGTGCCAGCAGTGACAGGGGCCCTCTGAACATTCAGTACTTC. Translated, it gives CASSDRGPLNIQYF.

The rearrangement links TRBV27 to TRBJ1-6; no reliable D call. Trimming took 3 bases from V and 0 from J, leaving 12 bases between them. Per germline, CDR1 MNHEY and CDR2 SMNVEV (reference sequence). CDR3 length: 17 amino acids. The CDR3 coding sequence is TGTGCCAGCAGTTTTACTTCCCGGGACTCCTATAATTCACCCCTCCACTTT. Translation gives CASSFTSRDSYNSPLHF.

The chain combines TRBV7-3 with TRBJ2-1, with unresolved D. The CDR3 spans 13 residues. The germline CDR1 and CDR2 sequences are SGHTA and FQGTGA. Trimming took off 0 bases at V and 3 bases at J, with 3 bases between the two ends. The CDR3 DNA is TGTGCCAGCAGCTTAACTCGCTACAATGAGCAGTTCTTC. Translated, it gives CASSLTRYNEQFF.

CDR3 amino acids: CASSVGSGGATDTQYF. In DNA, the CDR3 is TGTGCCAGCAGCGTAGGTAGCGGGGGGGCCACAGATACGCAGTATTTT. The chain has TRBV9 and TRBJ2-3; 11 bases line up with TRBD2. Trimming took 0 bases from V and 2 from J; bases not matched to a gene: 2. The germline V gene has CDR1 SGDLS and CDR2 YYNGEE. The CDR3 runs to 16 residues.

V and J are TRBV5-6 and TRBJ2-7; D may be TRBD1 (6 bases). This CDR3 contains 15 residues. V lost 2 bases and J lost 2, with 14 bases in between. Germline CDR1 SGHDT, CDR2 YYEEEE. CDR3 nucleotides: TGTGCCAGCAGCTTTCTCGACAGGCCCGCCTACGAGCAGTACTTC. Translation: CASSFLDRPAYEQYF.

This clone appeared once. This sequence joins TRBV2 and TRBJ1-2; 9 nucleotides line up with TRBD1. After removal of 4 bases from V and 7 bases from J, the junction contained 7 bases not matched to a gene. Germline lookup yields CDR1 SNHLY and CDR2 FYNNEI. The CDR3 is 14 amino acids. CDR3 sequence reads: CASSAGQGRIGYTF. Written as DNA, the CDR3 is TGTGCCAGCAGTGCCGGACAGGGGAGAATTGGCTACACCTTC.

The chain couples TRBV4-1 to TRBJ2-7; the D gene is possibly TRBD1 (5 bases). This CDR3 has 14 amino acids. Germline V lookup: CDR1 MGHRA, CDR2 YSYEKL. Trimming stripped 1 base from V and 0 bases from J, with 7 bases between. This CDR3 is CASSQGGSSYEQYF. Here the CDR3 DNA reads TGCGCCAGCAGCCAAGGGGGCAGCTCCTACGAGCAGTACTTC.

This sequence joins TRBV19 and TRBJ2-2; D is perhaps TRBD1 (6 bases). The CDR3 runs 18 residues. Germline V lookup: CDR1 LNHDA, CDR2 SQIVND (reference sequence). Trimming cost V 3 bases and J 0 bases, with 17 bases left between them. This CDR3 reads CASSIRATGYSNTGELFF. The CDR3 bases are TGTGCCAGTAGTATTCGAGCCACAGGGTATTCGAACACCGGGGAGCTGTTTTTT.

J is TRBJ1-4 and V is TRBV6-6; D perhaps matches TRBD1 (5 bases). The CDR3 is made up of 14 amino acids. Trimming took 2 bases from V and 8 from J, leaving 12 bases between them. Per germline, CDR1 MNHNY and CDR2 SVGAGI (reference sequence). The CDR3 coding sequence is TGTGCCAGCAGTTACGAAGGGGTAGGAGAAAAACTGTTTTTT. This encodes CASSYEGVGEKLFF.

This chain links TRBV19 with TRBJ1-1; D gene unclear. Germline CDR1 is LNHDA and CDR2 is SQIVND (reference sequence). Between the trimmed V and J ends, which lost 5 bases and 0 bases, there was a span of 13 bases. CDR3 length: 15 amino acids. For the CDR3, the DNA is TGTGCCAGTAGTCTCGAGGACGGTATGAACACTGAAGCTTTCTTT. Its translation is CASSLEDGMNTEAFF.

The V call is TRBV12-5, the J call TRBJ1-1, with D tentatively TRBD1 (6 bases). This CDR3 comprises 17 residues. Germline V gene data show CDR1 as LGHNT and CDR2 as FRNRAP. Trimming removed 1 base from V and 4 bases from J, with 19 bases in between. The CDR3 sequence: CASGLGNSGVGGTEAFF. The CDR3 DNA is TGTGCTAGTGGTTTGGGAAATTCAGGGGTCGGGGGCACTGAAGCTTTCTTT.

The J gene is TRBJ1-2, the V gene TRBV11-1; TRBD1 matches 10 bases. Germline CDR1 SGHAT, CDR2 FQDESV (reference sequence). Losses at the gene ends were 5 bases for V and 7 bases for J; bases not matched to a gene: 10. The CDR3 is 15 amino acids. This CDR3 reads CASSRAGTGDTGYTF. DNA of the CDR3: TGTGCCAGCAGCCGGGCCGGGACAGGGGATACTGGCTACACCTTC.

This clone was seen only once. This rearrangement joins TRBV6-1 to TRBJ1-2; D not certain. This CDR3 region has 13 residues. Per the germline V gene, CDR1 is MNHNS and CDR2 is SASEGT. Trimming removed 1 base at V and 4 bases at J, with 7 bases between. The CDR3 reads CASSEEPAYGYTF. The CDR3 DNA follows: TGTGCCAGCAGTGAAGAACCGGCCTATGGCTACACCTTC.

The rearrangement joins TRBV5-5 to TRBJ1-3, with D perhaps TRBD1 (5 bases). The CDR3 runs to 14 residues. V was shortened by 5 bases and J by 7 bases, with 16 bases between the two germline ends. Germline CDR1 and CDR2: SGHKS and YYEKEE (reference sequence). CDR3 sequence: CASSPDGRANTIYF. CDR3 DNA sequence: TGTGCCAGCAGTCCGGATGGCAGGGCTAACACCATATATTTT.

This clone was picked up one time. This rearrangement joins TRBV3-1 (or the pseudogene TRBV3-2) to TRBJ2-3; D unclear. Germline V gene data show CDR1 as LGHDT and CDR2 as YNNKEL (reference sequence). This CDR3 is built from 16 residues. The V gene lost 0 bases and the J gene lost 0 bases, with 10 bases spanning the gap. In DNA, the CDR3 is TGTGCCAGCAGCCAAGATTTGGGCTTCAGCACAGATACGCAGTATTTT. It is translated as CASSQDLGFSTDTQYF.

This rearrangement joins TRBV4-1 to TRBJ1-2; TRBD1 is a possible D gene (5 bases). The CDR3 loop spans 15 amino acids. In germline, CDR1 is MGHRA, CDR2 YSYEKL. The V end lost 0 bases, the J end lost 7 bases, and 15 bases lay between the germline ends. DNA for the CDR3: TGCGCCAGCAGCCAAGATCCCTCAGGGAACAGTGGCTACACCTTC. It encodes CASSQDPSGNSGYTF.

This chain joins TRBV5-1 and TRBJ2-7, with D perhaps matching TRBD1 or TRBD2 (5 bases each). CDR1 and CDR2 (germline): SGHRS, YFSETQ. Trimming removed 4 bases from V and 5 bases from J, with 16 bases in between. The CDR3 sequence is 14 residues long. The CDR3 DNA is TGCGCCAGCAGCGGGGCTGGGGGTTTCCACGAGCAGTACTTC. This gives the protein CASSGAGGFHEQYF.

The chain uses TRBV3-1 (or the pseudogene TRBV3-2) and TRBJ2-7; the D call may be TRBD1 or TRBD2 (5 bases each). Per germline, CDR1 LGHDT and CDR2 YNNKEL (reference sequence). The CDR3 length is 16 residues. Trimming cost V 4 bases and J 3 bases, with 19 bases left between them. CDR3 in amino acids: CASSRQMGTSNYEQYF. The CDR3 region has the DNA TGTGCCAGCAGCCGCCAAATGGGGACGAGTAACTACGAGCAGTACTTC.

The chain has TRBV5-6 and TRBJ2-5, with 7 bases aligning to TRBD1. The J segment lost 5 bases and the V segment lost 5 bases, leaving 6 bases of the junction unmatched. Germline V gene data show CDR1 as SGHDT and CDR2 as YYEEEE. There are 13 residues in the CDR3. In DNA form, the CDR3 reads TGTGCCAGCAGGCGACAGGGCGGGGAGACCCAGTACTTC. The encoded protein is CASRRQGGETQYF.

The rearrangement uses TRBV7-3 and TRBJ2-2; TRBD1 aligns across 10 bases. CDR3 length equals 15 residues. Germline V lookup: CDR1 SGHTA, CDR2 FQGTGA. Germline trimming cut 3 bases from V and 3 bases from J; bases unmatched to any gene: 1. The CDR3 nucleotides are TGTGCCAGCAGCTTTGGGACAGGGGACACCGGGGAGCTGTTTTTT. Translation gives CASSFGTGDTGELFF.

The chain couples TRBV6-1 to TRBJ2-7, with TRBD2 as a possible D gene (6 bases). Trimming took off 2 bases at V and 3 bases at J, with 17 bases between the two ends. The CDR3 is made up of 16 amino acids. Germline V CDR1 and CDR2: MNHNS, SASEGT. The CDR3 DNA reads as TGTGCCAGCAGTGAAATGTGGGGGGAACCCCACTACGAGCAGTACTTC. Its translation: CASSEMWGEPHYEQYF.

This clone appeared once. This chain joins TRBV6-5 and TRBJ2-7; D ambiguous. Germline V lookup: CDR1 MNHEY, CDR2 SVGAGI. The CDR3 has 11 amino acids. The V gene lost 8 bases and the J gene lost 5 bases, with 10 bases spanning the gap. The CDR3 reads CASVEEDEQYF. The CDR3 nucleotides are TGTGCCAGCGTCGAGGAAGACGAGCAGTACTTC.

This clone was seen just once. The rearrangement joins TRBV10-2 to TRBJ1-4; 7 positions match TRBD1. Trimming removed 7 bases from V and 6 bases from J; junction bases left unmatched: 11. This CDR3 has 15 amino acids. The germline gives CDR1 WSHSY, CDR2 SAAADI. The CDR3 is CASTRYQGGDEKLFF. The CDR3 bases are TGCGCCAGCACCCGCTACCAGGGGGGTGATGAAAAACTGTTTTTT.

The genes are TRBV5-6 and TRBJ2-7; 13 positions match TRBD2. Germline trimming cut 4 bases from V and 7 bases from J; bases unmatched to any gene: 8. The CDR3 runs to 15 residues. Looked up from germline, CDR1 is SGHDT and CDR2 is YYEEEE. The CDR3 is CASSRLAGGQEEQYF. CDR3 DNA: TGTGCCAGCAGCAGACTAGCGGGGGGACAGGAAGAGCAGTACTTC. Using reference TRBV5-6 and TRBJ2-7 for the parts outside the CDR3, the full variable domain is DAGVTQSPTHLIKTRGQQVTLRCSPKSGHDTVSWYQQALGQGPQFIFQYYEEEERQRGNFPDRFSGHQFPNYSSELNVNALLLGDSALYLCASSRLAGGQEEQYFGPGTRLTVT.

The chain employs TRBV10-3 and TRBJ1-1; TRBD1 aligns across 7 bases. V was clipped by 2 bases and J by 0 bases; unmatched bases: 6. Germline-derived CDR1 and CDR2 are ENHRY and SYGVKD. The CDR3 runs 16 residues. The CDR3 sequence: CAISEKLQGLNTEAFF. The CDR3 DNA reads as TGTGCCATCAGTGAGAAACTACAGGGGTTGAACACTGAAGCTTTCTTT.

This chain links TRBV10-1 with TRBJ2-7; 8 bases fit TRBD1. There are 13 residues in the CDR3. Germline-derived CDR1 and CDR2 are WNHNN and SYGVQD (reference sequence). V shed 5 bases and J 2 bases; nucleotides not matched to a gene: 2. In DNA, the CDR3 is TGCGCCAGCAGTATGGGACAGGCCTACGAGCAGTACTTC. Translating it yields CASSMGQAYEQYF.

The rearrangement uses TRBV6-6 and TRBJ1-1; D is perhaps TRBD1 (5 bases). Germline CDR1 reads MNHNY; CDR2 reads SVGAGI (reference sequence). V dropped 6 bases and J dropped 3 bases, with 17 bases sitting between them. The CDR3 consists of 15 residues. DNA for the CDR3: TGTGCCAGCAGCCACGTGATAGGGGAGGACACTGAAGCTTTCTTT. It specifies CASSHVIGEDTEAFF.